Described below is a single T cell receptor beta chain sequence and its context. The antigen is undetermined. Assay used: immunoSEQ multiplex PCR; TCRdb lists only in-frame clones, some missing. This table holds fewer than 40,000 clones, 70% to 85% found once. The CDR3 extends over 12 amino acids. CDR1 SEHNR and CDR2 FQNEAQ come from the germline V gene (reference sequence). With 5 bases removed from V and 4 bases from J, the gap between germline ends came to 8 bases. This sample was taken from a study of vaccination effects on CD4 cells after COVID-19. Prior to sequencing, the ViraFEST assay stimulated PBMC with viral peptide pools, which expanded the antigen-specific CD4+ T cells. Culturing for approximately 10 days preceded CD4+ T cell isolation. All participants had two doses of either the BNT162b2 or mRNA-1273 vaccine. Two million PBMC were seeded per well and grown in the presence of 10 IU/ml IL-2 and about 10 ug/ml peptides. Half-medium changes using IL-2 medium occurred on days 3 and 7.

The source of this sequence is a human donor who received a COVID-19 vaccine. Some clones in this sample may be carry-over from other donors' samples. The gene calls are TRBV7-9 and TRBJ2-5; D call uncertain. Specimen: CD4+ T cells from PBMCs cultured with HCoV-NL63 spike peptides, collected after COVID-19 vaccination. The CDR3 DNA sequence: TGTGCCAGCAGCCCCTGGAGAGAGACCCAGTACTTC. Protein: CASSPWRETQYF.